This entry describes one T cell receptor beta chain. The germline gives CDR1 SEHNR, CDR2 FQNEAQ (reference sequence). The CDR3 is made up of 16 amino acids. The ends lost 0 bases at V and 2 bases at J; junction bases unmatched: 6. These data are taken from a study of blood T cell repertoires in COVID-19. Study background: Some COVID-19 samples were acute and others convalescent; all came from the United States, Italy and Spain. PBMCs, B-cell-depleted T cells, or T cells provided the cDNA or gDNA that made up the material.

Study processing details: Using reference gene primer amplification, nucleated cell counts were estimated. The assay was immunoSEQ multiplex PCR, and TCRdb's table has in-frame clones only and misses some. For V, J and clone size, that table is used; D and trimming come from the DNA. The sample carries 55,000 to 90,000 clones, approximately 86% recorded once. Material for sequencing was peripheral blood. The sequence derives from a woman in her sixties with acute or convalescent COVID-19. The chain carries TRBV7-9 and TRBJ1-2, with TRBD1 matching over 7 bases. Written as DNA, the CDR3 is TGTGCCAGCAGCTTAGCGCTGAAAGGGGGCAACTATGGCTACACCTTC. Its protein is CASSLALKGGNYGYTF. Full variable domain (rest looked up from reference TRBV7-9 and TRBJ1-2): DTGVSQNPRHKITKRGQNVTFRCDPISEHNRLYWYRQTLGQGPEFLTYFQNEAQLEKSRLLSDRFSAERPKGSFSTLEIQRTEQGDSAMYLCASSLALKGGNYGYTFGSGTRLTVV.